A single TCR beta chain is shown here with its context. Its target is unknown. This specimen comes from a study of cytomegalovirus exposure and HLA in healthy donors. Whole-study context: The same platform as the approximately 640 first-cohort repertoires was used for the 90 to 150 validation repertoires, a later analysis reported.

The donors were members of the validation cohort comprising about 120 subjects, separate from the roughly 600-subject first cohort. Findings and limits, study-wide: The authors enumerated around 150 TCR beta chains as linked to cytomegalovirus. It was reported that the classifier diagnosed cytomegalovirus status with high specificity and sensitivity in both the original and validation cohorts.

Sequencing was performed with immunoSEQ multiplex PCR; in TCRdb, only in-frame clones are kept and a portion is missing. The sample records about 250,000 clones, about 90% being singletons. J lost 5 bases, V lost 1 base, and 6 bases had no gene match. The germline V gene encodes CDR1 SGHRS and CDR2 YFSETQ. This CDR3 spans 16 amino acids. The chain uses TRBV5-1 and TRBJ2-2; 9 bases agree with TRBD1. This receptor was identified in a man aged 18 to 30 in good health and CMV-seropositive. The material sequenced was PBMCs. CDR3 coding DNA: TGCGCCAGCAGCTTGTTTGGGACAGGGACAACCGGGGAGCTGTTTTTT. The encoded protein is CASSLFGTGTTGELFF.